This is a list of T cell receptor beta chains from one sample in a study of T cell responses to AZD1222 COVID-19 vaccine. Repertoires were generated with immunoSEQ multiplex PCR, while TCRdb's copy carries only in-frame clones and drops some. The sample contains approximately 130,000 clones, more than 80% of which appear only once. The starting material was peripheral blood, obtained 28 days after the second dose of the MenACWY control vaccine. The receptors stem from an adult who received the MenACWY meningococcal vaccine as a control. Both conserved end residues are part of each CDR3. Fields, in order: V gene, clone size, D gene, J gene, CDR3 DNA, CDR3 protein. A D gene is named only where the DNA matches it firmly. Rows give clone size only sometimes, using once, few, many, or a class for an expanded clone.

>TRBV24-1|NA|NA|TRBJ2-5
TGTGCCACCAGTGAATTAGGGGCACAAGAGACCCAGTACTTC
CATSELGAQETQYF
>TRBV11-2|NA|NA|TRBJ1-3
TGTGCCAGCAGCTTAGCCGCAGGTCGCGGCTCTGGAAACACCATATATTTT
CASSLAAGRGSGNTIYF
>TRBV7-2|NA|NA|TRBJ2-5
TGTGCCAGCAGCCCAGGAGGGACAGCACGAGTAAAAGAGACCCAGTACTTC
CASSPGGTARVKETQYF
>TRBV7-8|NA|NA|TRBJ2-5
TGTGCCAGCAGCTTAGTTATCTCCCAAGAGACCCAGTACTTC
CASSLVISQETQYF
>TRBV28|NA|NA|TRBJ1-1
TGTGCCAGCAGTTTGACCGACATGGCTTTCTTT
CASSLTDMAFF
>TRBV30|NA|TRBD2|TRBJ2-3
TGTGCCTGGACGGGGAGGCTAGCGGGGACCCGAGGCACAGATACGCAGTATTTT
CAWTGRLAGTRGTDTQYF
>TRBV7-3|NA|NA|TRBJ2-1
TGTGCCAGCAGCAGAGTAGCGAGCTCCTACAATGAGCAGTTCTTC
CASSRVASSYNEQFF
>TRBV3-1/TRBV3-2|NA|NA|TRBJ1-2
TGTGCCAGCAGCCAAGATGGGACTGGTCCCTATATCTATGGCTACACCTTC
CASSQDGTGPYIYGYTF
>TRBV6-6|many|NA|TRBJ2-7
TGTGCCAGCAGTTACGCCAGAGTCTACGAGCAGTACTTC
CASSYARVYEQYF
>TRBV28|NA|TRBD2|TRBJ2-5
TGTGCCAGCAGTTCAATGTGGGGCGGGGGAGAGACCCAGTACTTC
CASSSMWGGGETQYF
>TRBV27|NA|NA|TRBJ1-5
TGTGCCAGCAGTTTAGACGGTCATCAGCCCCAGCATTTT
CASSLDGHQPQHF
>TRBV7-2|few|NA|TRBJ1-5
TGTGCCAGCAGCTTAGCAGGGAGGGACAATCAGCCCCAGCATTTT
CASSLAGRDNQPQHF
>TRBV6-6|NA|TRBD1|TRBJ1-3
TGTGCCAGCAGTATCCGGGACAGGACCTCTGGAAACACCATATATTTT
CASSIRDRTSGNTIYF
>TRBV5-3|NA|NA|TRBJ2-3
TGTGCCAGAAGCTTGGGGACCTCAAGGAGCACAGATACGCAGTATTTT
CARSLGTSRSTDTQYF
>TRBV6-2/TRBV6-3|NA|NA|TRBJ2-3
TGTGCCAGCAGTGCCGGTCCGGCGATGGCAGATACGCAGTATTTT
CASSAGPAMADTQYF
>TRBV15|NA|NA|TRBJ2-4
TGTGCCACCAGCAGAGATTTGGACAAAGCCAAAAACATTCAGTACTTC
CATSRDLDKAKNIQYF
>TRBV12-5|once|TRBD1|TRBJ2-1
TGTGCTAGTGGTTTGGACCTCTTGACAGGGAATGAGCAGTTCTTC
CASGLDLLTGNEQFF
>TRBV7-6|NA|NA|TRBJ2-1
TGTGCCAGCAGCTTCAAACCCGGGGTAAACAATGAGCAGTTCTTC
CASSFKPGVNNEQFF
>TRBV19|NA|NA|TRBJ2-1
TGTGCCAGTAACCCCAGGGTACCGGCTCGGGATGAGCAGTTCTTC
CASNPRVPARDEQFF
>TRBV6-2/TRBV6-3|once|NA|TRBJ1-4
TGTGCCAGCAGTTACAGTTCCGCGGGACTGCACAATGAAAAACTGTTTTTT
CASSYSSAGLHNEKLFF
>TRBV28|NA|TRBD1|TRBJ1-2
TGTGCCAGCACCCAAGGGGGAGGGGGCTTCTTATTCTATGGCTACACCTTC
CASTQGGGGFLFYGYTF
>TRBV7-2|NA|TRBD2|TRBJ2-5
TGTGCCAGCAGCTTAGTAGCGGGTGCGTTAAAAGAGACCCAGTACTTC
CASSLVAGALKETQYF
>TRBV21-1|NA|NA|TRBJ1-6
TGTGCCAGCAGCAAAGTGGTAGCAGGGGGGCACTTCTCCTATAATTCACCCCTCCACTTT
CASSKVVAGGHFSYNSPLHF
>TRBV3-1/TRBV3-2|NA|NA|TRBJ1-1
TGTGCCAGCAGCCAAATACAGGGTCTTGAAGCTTTCTTT
CASSQIQGLEAFF
>TRBV7-9|NA|TRBD1|TRBJ1-4
TGTGCCAGCAGCTTAGCCGGGACAGATAATGAAAAACTGTTTTTT
CASSLAGTDNEKLFF
>TRBV6-5|few|NA|TRBJ1-4
TGTGCCAGCAGTTACAGACAGCATGCAACTAATGAAAAACTGTTTTTT
CASSYRQHATNEKLFF
>TRBV5-4|NA|TRBD1|TRBJ1-2
TGTGCCAGCAGTTACGACAGGGGGACCTATGGCTACACCTTC
CASSYDRGTYGYTF
>TRBV12-2|NA|NA|TRBJ1-4
TGTGCAAGTCGTCCGGCCAGGGAGGATGAAAAACTGTTTTTT
CASRPAREDEKLFF
>TRBV5-4|NA|NA|TRBJ2-3
TGTGCCAGCAGCTTGGCCGCGGGTGCCACAGATACGCAGTATTTT
CASSLAAGATDTQYF
>TRBV19|NA|TRBD1|TRBJ1-1
TGTGCCAGTAGTCCGAGACAGGGGGTTACTGAAGCTTTCTTT
CASSPRQGVTEAFF
>TRBV30|NA|NA|TRBJ1-4
TGTGCCTGGGGTCTCCCCGCGAGGGAAAAACTGTTTTTT
CAWGLPAREKLFF
>TRBV10-3|NA|TRBD1|TRBJ2-5
TGTGCCATCAGGCAGGGGGCTCTTCCTAGTGAGACCCAGTACTTC
CAIRQGALPSETQYF
>TRBV4-3|NA|TRBD2|TRBJ2-1
TGCGCCAGCAGCCAAGATCTTGGAGGACTAGCGGGGGGCCGCGCTTTCTTC
CASSQDLGGLAGGRAFF
>TRBV18|NA|NA|TRBJ2-5
TGTGCCAGCTCACTTGGAGGCAGCTCGGAGACCCAGTACTTC
CASSLGGSSETQYF
>TRBV28|NA|NA|TRBJ2-3
TGTGCCAGCAGTTTATTTGAGGGCGGCACAGATACGCAGTATTTT
CASSLFEGGTDTQYF
>TRBV5-5|NA|NA|TRBJ1-3
TGTGCCAGCAGCTCTCAGACGGTTCCTGGAAACACCATATATTTT
CASSSQTVPGNTIYF
>TRBV28|NA|NA|TRBJ1-5
TGTGCCAGCAGTTCAGGACAGTTTCAGCCCCAGCATTTT
CASSSGQFQPQHF
>TRBV3-1/TRBV3-2|NA|NA|TRBJ1-1
TGTGCCAGCAGCCAGGACCCAGGGGCCCCTGAAGCTTTCTTT
CASSQDPGAPEAFF
>TRBV14|NA|NA|TRBJ1-3
TGTGCCAGCAGTCCCGAGGTCTCTGGAAACACCATATATTTT
CASSPEVSGNTIYF
>TRBV28|NA|NA|TRBJ1-2
TGTGCCAGCAGTGGACTTTATGGCTACACCTTC
CASSGLYGYTF